This paragraph reports one TCR beta chain. Its recognized antigen is unknown. No base quality information exists; no much larger clone differs at one position. These data belong to a study of cytomegalovirus exposure and HLA in healthy donors (dated by TCRdb to about 2017). General notes on the study: An earlier analysis of a few hundred of the donors reported under 300 Gb of sequence data and 95 million to 130 million unique TCR beta sequences obtained from some 200 million T cells. An early release that covered some 630 HLA-typed donors contained about 300 gigabases of sequencing data and 75 million to 100 million unique TCR sequences. Of the 350 to 450 genotyped donors, approximately 82% fell in the genetic ancestry cluster associated with self-reported Caucasian donors. The study aimed to test whether signatures of past pathogen exposure could be identified by cataloging public T cell receptors. Using immunosequencing, the study profiled T cell repertoires from 640 or so subjects and related those repertoires to cytomegalovirus serostatus. A separate validation cohort of roughly 130 different subjects was used in addition to the 666-subject first cohort. High-throughput TCR immunosequencing, statistical association of individual TCRs with disease status, and machine learning were combined to predict cytomegalovirus infection status. In a later analysis, previously published TCR beta repertoires from several hundred donors were re-analyzed and high-resolution HLA genotyping was added so that TCR occurrence patterns could be studied. Rather than using new phenotypic data, the later analysis identified candidate immune exposures from TCR beta sequences and from how often those sequences occurred across donors. In an earlier analysis of more than 550 of the donors, high-throughput TCR beta sequencing was used to judge whether each TCR beta V gene segment behaved as functional or pseudogenic. Donor age, sex, ethnicity and CMV serostatus were compiled together with the repertoire data. Genome-wide SNP genotypes for about 55% of the 666 donors were used in a later genetic analysis, which treated that subset as a discovery cohort. Every discovery cohort repertoire had been produced on one sequencing platform. HLA typing included class I and class II loci at four-digit resolution. The number of typed donors differed by locus: roughly 620-640 for A, B, C, DRB1 and DQB1; approximately 520 for DQA1; some 610 for DPA1; and around 450 for DPB1. About five DR-DQ haplotypes were treated as single units for association and clustering because of strong linkage in the cohort. Among approximately 370 genotyped donors of the cohort, an average of about 220,000 unique TCR beta nucleotide sequences was sequenced per donor, of which about 19% were non-productive.

In total, 500 to 700 healthy bone marrow donors made up the cohort. At the time of sampling, all cohort members were nominally healthy, though unrecorded immune exposures were likely present. The donor tested CMV seronegative and was one of the 352 seronegative cohort members. Each donor provided a peripheral blood sample, and peripheral blood mononuclear cells were used for TCR beta sequencing. Genomic DNA was extracted from the blood cell samples with the Qiagen DNeasy Blood Extraction Kit. Libraries came from the immunoSEQ multiplex PCR assay. For the multiplex PCR, a mixture combining 60 forward primers for TCR Vbeta segments and 13 reverse primers for TCR Jbeta segments was used. The CDR3 region of rearranged TCR beta genes was amplified from genomic DNA with a multiplex PCR assay. On the Illumina HiSeq System, the amplified TCR beta libraries were sequenced as 87-base-pair reads. Processing in the source paper ran as follows. In a later analysis, tens of millions of unique TCR beta chains were counted across the approximately 640 repertoires, and roughly 9.9 million of these chains were shared by at least two donors. Raw reads were error-corrected and collapsed into unique sequences with a nearest-neighbor algorithm that merged closely related sequences to remove PCR and sequencing errors. Alignment of CDR3 sequences to IMGT reference sequences was used to assign V, D and J gene segments. For a sequence to be retained, a match of at least six nucleotides to both a V gene segment and a J gene segment was required. Rearrangements were classified as productive when the CDR3 lacked stop codons and remained in frame with V and J, and all other rearrangements were classified as non-productive. CDR3 was defined by IMGT convention, running from the second conserved V-encoded cysteine to the conserved J-encoded phenylalanine. In an earlier analysis of 550 to 650 of the donors, sequences lacking an unambiguous match to a single V gene segment were excluded. In an earlier analysis of 500 to 750 of the donors, V segments were called functional above 56.7% productive rearrangements and were called segregating when the between-donor standard deviation exceeded 5%. A statistical classification framework was built for diagnosing cytomegalovirus status from the catalog of TCR beta chain sequences. A later analysis assigned V and J genes by comparing TCR nucleotide sequences with IMGT/GENE-DB human TR gene sequences. In a later analysis, CDR3 sequences and most-parsimonious VDJ recombination scenarios were assigned using the TCRdist pipeline. In a later analysis, each TCR beta chain was defined by its CDR3 amino acid sequence together with its V-gene family, and reads lacking a unique V-gene family were excluded. In a later analysis, several hundred highly shared, low-generation-probability nucleotide sequences were removed to address suspected cross-contamination and a sequencing artifact. A later analysis calculated a clonal expansion index for each public chain from normalized within-repertoire ranks of inferred template counts. In a later analysis, generation probabilities were computed with a VDJ recombination model fitted to out-of-frame rearrangements, and the resulting probabilities were checked against IGoR. In a later analysis, TCR-TCR, TCR-HLA and TCR-CMV co-occurrence was scored with hypergeometric tests, and a repertoire-size bias correction was applied to TCR pairs. A later analysis estimated false discovery rates by permuting HLA or CMV assignments 20 times. In a later analysis, co-occurring TCRs were grouped using DBSCAN, and TCRdist sequence similarity was added for clustering within HLA-allele-positive subsets. Repertoires with fewer than 30,000 or more than 120,000 public chains were left out of co-occurrence clustering, as were five repertoires with anomalous nucleotide sharing. This is the immuneACCESS table as TCRdb keeps it, with only in-frame sequences that have V and J called. A part of the clones is gone; compared with another copy, unresolved V genes explain less than half, and the rest is unexplained. Clonal size and the V and J genes are those of that table, whereas D and trimming came from the DNA. This sample has 80,000 to 100,000 clones in its table, and more than 60% of those were observed once. 2% to 3% of the sample goes to the ten largest clones.

Points the paper makes about the study in general: A later genetic analysis associated a missense DCLRE1C variant with V-gene and J-gene trimming of TCR beta chains, and an independent cohort replicated the association. Roughly uniform sequencing depth across donors was assumed in presence/absence analyses, although this assumption may not hold. In a later analysis, TCR association rates were found to vary across HLA loci, with the most associated TCRs seen for DRB1 alleles and the fewest for HLA-C alleles. A further reported finding was that TCR beta sequences accurately predicted the HLA-A and HLA-B alleles for most subjects in the first cohort. The study gave a list of about 170 TCR beta chains associated with cytomegalovirus. Because counts were too low, 15 or so rarely observed V segments, including chromosome 9 orphons, were excluded from the earlier analysis of 587 of the donors. A cluster of highly shared sequence variants was judged likely to represent a technical artifact of the sequencing pipeline. Only TCR beta chains were sequenced in this cohort, and the absence of alpha or paired-chain data limited detectable features. Compared with the approximately 720-donor mean, donors in an Asian-associated ancestry cluster had fewer N-insertions in productive TCRs, according to a later genetic analysis. According to a later analysis, most CMV-associated TCR beta chains appeared to be HLA-restricted, and the HLA associations seemed to be driven largely by CMV exposure. Broadly in line with IMGT annotations, most TCR beta V segments showed up in productive rearrangements about 87% or about 30% of the time in an earlier analysis of approximately 640 of the donors. The authors suggested that the approach could potentially be generalized to other disease states and immunological phenotypes. In vitro tests confirmed that a few of the cytomegalovirus-associated TCR beta chains recognize cytomegalovirus antigens. Across donors, most TCR sequences were observed very rarely, whereas some public TCRs were present in many individuals. Cytomegalovirus status was reported to be diagnosed by the classifier with high specificity and sensitivity in both the original and validation cohorts. When HLA alleles, especially DR and DQ, strongly co-occurred, attributing TCR associations to individual alleles was difficult. For the cohort, immune exposure information was limited to CMV serostatus. HLA typing was unavailable for some donors at each locus, so association tests used only the typed subset. Because the 87-base-pair reads could not distinguish some IMGT-functional V segments, including TRBV6-2 and TRBV6-3, those segments were excluded. In a later analysis, HLA-associated TCR beta chains were found to be more clonally expanded and to have lower generation probabilities than equally common non-associated chains. Specific HLA alleles were associated with over 15,000 TCR beta sequences at a false discovery rate of 0.05 in a later analysis. Several of the top co-occurrence clusters appeared to be linked to parvovirus B19, influenza, CMV and Epstein-Barr virus, according to a later analysis. Correlated functional status among segregating V segments might be attributable to linkage disequilibrium, but an unknown experimental factor could not be ruled out.

From the cysteine through the phenylalanine, the CDR3 covers 12 amino acids. Only the CDR3 DNA stays, 36 bases, in frame from base 1. CDR1 ENHRY and CDR2 SYGVKD were looked up in the germline V gene. V was cut back by 7 bases and J by 1 base, leaving a gap of 7 bases between them. The sequencing input was PBMCs. In this chain, TRBV10-3 is recombined with TRBJ1-1; no D gene call is confident. The receptor was isolated from a man between 45 and 60 years old in good health and CMV-seronegative. The CDR3 protein is CAIIGQNTEAFF. In nucleotide form, the sequence is TGTGCCATCATTGGCCAGAACACTGAAGCTTTCTTT.